What follows are 18 T cell receptor beta chains derived from one specimen sequenced in a study of human T cells and chemical hapten exposure. TCRdb analysed the RACE reads with MiXCR anew, one entry per CDR3 protein. The sample carries approximately 90,000 distinct CDR3 sequences, over 10% recorded once. Time point of the sample: patch test 1, 2 weeks after DPC sensitization. Documented treatment: therapeutic diphenylcyclopropenone sensitization with weekly scalp DPC. The material was whole blood, obtained in connection with sensitization to the hapten diphenylcyclopropenone (DPC). The receptor set was obtained from a woman in her forties with alopecia areata. Some clones in this sample may be carry-over from other donors' samples.

This clonotype was counted once. The genes are TRBV4-1 and TRBJ2-5; a possible D gene is TRBD2 (7 bases). Per germline, CDR1 MGHRA and CDR2 YSYEKL. This CDR3 is 16 amino acids long. Trimming took 1 base from V and 2 from J, leaving 14 bases between them. CDR3 nucleotide sequence: TGCGCCAGCAGCCAAGCCAGGGGAGGGGGGCAAGAGACCCAGTACTTC. Protein: CASSQARGGGQETQYF.

This clonotype was observed a handful of times. The rearrangement joins TRBV28 to TRBJ2-5, with a weak D call TRBD2 (5 bases). Germline CDR1 MDHEN, CDR2 SYDVKM. CDR3 length: 15 residues. V was cut by 4 bases and J by 0 bases, with 12 bases left in between. Here the CDR3 reads CASSSRAEYQETQYF. CDR3 nucleotides: TGTGCCAGCAGTTCCCGAGCGGAATACCAAGAGACCCAGTACTTC.

This clonotype was recorded many times. The rearrangement links TRBV20-1 to TRBJ2-7; 8 bases fit TRBD1. This CDR3 is 15 amino acids long. V lost 6 bases and J lost 2; bases outside the gene matches: 12. The germline V gene encodes CDR1 DFQATT and CDR2 SNEGSKA (reference sequence). In DNA, the CDR3 is TGCAGTGCCTCACAGTGGGACAGGCGAACCTACGAGCAGTACTTC. This gives the protein CSASQWDRRTYEQYF.

This sequence joins TRBV9 and TRBJ2-6; 7 bases agree with TRBD1. V was clipped by 2 bases and J by 2 bases; unmatched bases: 1. CDR3 length: 15 residues. CDR1 SGDLS and CDR2 YYNGEE come from the germline V gene. This CDR3 reads CASSVGQAGANVLTF. CDR3 DNA: TGTGCCAGCAGCGTCGGACAGGCTGGGGCCAACGTCCTGACTTTC.

This chain connects TRBV29-1 to TRBJ2-5; unclear D gene. Germline values: CDR1 SQVTM, CDR2 ANQGSEA. The ends were cut back, 3 bases at V and 4 bases at J, with 3 bases in the middle. This CDR3 comprises 10 residues. CDR3 nucleotides: TGCAGCGTTGAGACAGAGACCCAGTACTTC. Translated, it gives CSVETETQYF.

The gene calls are TRBV27 and TRBJ1-6; 7 bases align to TRBD1. With V trimmed by 4 bases and J by 4 bases, 7 bases remained unmatched. This CDR3 is built from 16 residues. The germline CDR1 and CDR2 sequences are MNHEY and SMNVEV (reference sequence). The CDR3 DNA follows: TGTGCCAGCAGTTCCGGGACAGCGATTTATAATTCACCCCTCCACTTT. It translates to CASSSGTAIYNSPLHF.

This chain joins TRBV7-9 and TRBJ1-4; D is unclear. V was clipped by 1 base and J by 4 bases, with 10 bases between them. This CDR3 has 15 residues. CDR1 and CDR2 from the germline V gene are SEHNR and FQNEAQ (reference sequence). CDR3 nucleotides: TGTGCCAGCAGCTTAGATTGGGCACGTAATGAAAAACTGTTTTTT. Amino acid sequence: CASSLDWARNEKLFF.

The chain carries TRBV4-3 and TRBJ2-2, with D possibly matching TRBD1 (6 bases). CDR3 length: 15 amino acids. In germline, CDR1 is LGHNA, CDR2 YSLEER. Trimming shortened V by 0 bases and J by 6 bases, and 11 bases separated the two germline ends. The CDR3 protein is CASSQEDSRAGELFF. The CDR3 nucleotides read TGCGCCAGCAGCCAAGAGGACAGCAGGGCCGGGGAGCTGTTTTTT.

This clonotype was observed many times. The CDR3 DNA reads as TGTGCCAGCAAGAAGATTGTGGAATATGAGCAGTACTTC. It encodes CASKKIVEYEQYF. V and J are TRBV6-2 or TRBV6-3 and TRBJ2-7; no definite D call. V gave up 7 bases and J gave up 7 bases, with 17 bases separating them. The CDR3 extends over 13 amino acids. CDR1 MNHEY and CDR2 SVGEGT come from the germline V gene.

The gene calls are TRBV28 and TRBJ2-7, with D hard to call. CDR1 MDHEN and CDR2 SYDVKM come from the germline V gene. The CDR3 runs 14 residues. The V and J ends lost 3 bases and 6 bases respectively, with 15 bases between them. The CDR3 DNA sequence: TGTGCCAGCAGTTTGATCTCAGTGGGCGCCGAGCAGTACTTC. Its protein product is CASSLISVGAEQYF.

This clonotype was counted many times. This chain links TRBV7-3 with TRBJ2-1; D is ambiguous. Germline V gene sequence: CDR1 SGHTA, CDR2 FQGTGA. This CDR3 region has 13 residues. Trimming took off 5 bases at V and 5 bases at J, with 10 bases between the two ends. This CDR3 is CASSRGPNNEQFF. The CDR3 DNA reads TGTGCCAGCAGCCGAGGACCTAACAATGAGCAGTTCTTC.

This clonotype was recorded at least ten times. This chain links TRBV29-1 with TRBJ2-3; 8 nucleotides agree with TRBD1. The CDR3 spans 11 residues. J lost 7 bases, V lost 7 bases, and 4 bases had no gene match. Germline assignment: CDR1 SQVTM and CDR2 ANQGSEA. The CDR3, as DNA: TGCAGCGGGGGACAGGCCAATACGCAGTATTTT. Translating gives CSGGQANTQYF.

The V gene is TRBV6-1, the J gene TRBJ2-5; weak D call: TRBD2 (7 bases). Germline values: CDR1 MNHNS, CDR2 SASEGT. V was trimmed by 4 bases and J by 3 bases, leaving 18 bases between them. This CDR3 has 16 residues. CDR3 sequence (DNA): TGTGCCAGCAGTGGAGGGGGGGCTCTGGGCGAAGAGACCCAGTACTTC. This codes for CASSGGGALGEETQYF.

For the CDR3, the DNA is TGTGCCAGCAGTCCCTTAGGGATTAATAGCAATCAGCCCCAGCATTTT. This translates into CASSPLGINSNQPQHF. The rearrangement uses TRBV27 and TRBJ1-5; D ambiguous. V dropped 5 bases and J dropped 0 bases, with 14 bases sitting between them. The CDR3 is made up of 16 amino acids. CDR1 and CDR2 (germline): MNHEY, SMNVEV (reference sequence).

This clonotype was counted ten times or more. This chain links TRBV29-1 with TRBJ1-2; TRBD1 might be the D (5 bases). The CDR3 is made up of 12 amino acids. Germline V CDR1 and CDR2: SQVTM, ANQGSEA. V was shortened by 7 bases and J by 6 bases, with 15 bases between the two germline ends. The CDR3 DNA sequence: TGCAGCGCTAGGGGTGGAGGCGATGGCTACACCTTC. It codes for CSARGGGDGYTF.

The chain is built from TRBV6-2 or TRBV6-3 and TRBJ2-5, with D hard to call. Trimming cost V 1 base and J 1 base, with 7 bases left between them. CDR1 is MNHEY and CDR2 is SVGEGT in the germline V gene. CDR3 length: 14 amino acids. The CDR3 is CASSYLVLQETQYF. The CDR3 nucleotides read TGTGCCAGCAGTTACTTGGTACTCCAAGAGACCCAGTACTTC.

This chain joins TRBV5-1 and TRBJ1-6, with 8 bases identical to TRBD1. The CDR3 covers 14 residues. Germline V gene lookup returns CDR1 SGHRS and CDR2 YFSETQ. V was clipped by 4 bases and J by 10 bases; unmatched bases: 7. The CDR3 DNA reads TGCGCCAGCAGCCCGGGACAGGTTGTATCACCCCTCCACTTT. This translates into CASSPGQVVSPLHF.

This clonotype appeared a few times. The V and J genes are TRBV28 and TRBJ2-1; the D gene is possibly TRBD2 (6 bases). In germline, CDR1 is MDHEN, CDR2 SYDVKM. CDR3 length: 13 residues. Trimming took off 5 bases at V and 8 bases at J, with 13 bases between the two ends. CDR3 residues: CASSARGKHEQFF. DNA for the CDR3: TGTGCCAGCAGTGCTCGGGGGAAGCATGAGCAGTTCTTC.